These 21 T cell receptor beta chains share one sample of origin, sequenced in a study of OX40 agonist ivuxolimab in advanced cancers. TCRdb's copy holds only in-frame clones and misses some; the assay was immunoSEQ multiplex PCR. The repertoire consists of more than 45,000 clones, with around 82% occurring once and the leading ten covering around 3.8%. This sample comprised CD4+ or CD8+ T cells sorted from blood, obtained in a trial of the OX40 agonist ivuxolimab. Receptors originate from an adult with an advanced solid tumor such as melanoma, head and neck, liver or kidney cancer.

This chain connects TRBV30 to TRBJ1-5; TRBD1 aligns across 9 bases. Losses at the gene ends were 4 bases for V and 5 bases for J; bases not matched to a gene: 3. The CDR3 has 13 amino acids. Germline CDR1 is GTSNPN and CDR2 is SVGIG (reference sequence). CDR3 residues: CAWKQGADQPQHF. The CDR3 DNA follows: TGTGCCTGGAAACAGGGGGCGGATCAGCCCCAGCATTTT.

The CDR3 DNA follows: TGCGCCAGCAGCCTCGGGACTAGCGGGGGGACAGGAGATACGCAGTATTTT. Translating it yields CASSLGTSGGTGDTQYF. The chain couples TRBV5-1 to TRBJ2-3, with 15 bases that match TRBD2. Germline V gene lookup returns CDR1 SGHRS and CDR2 YFSETQ. This CDR3 is built from 17 residues. V dropped 4 bases and J dropped 5; count of bases not matched to a gene: 8.

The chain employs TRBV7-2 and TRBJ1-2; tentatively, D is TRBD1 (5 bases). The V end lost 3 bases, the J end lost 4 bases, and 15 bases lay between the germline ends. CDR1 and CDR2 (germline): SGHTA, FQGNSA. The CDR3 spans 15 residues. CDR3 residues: CASSFLAGLIYGYTF. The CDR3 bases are TGTGCCAGCAGCTTTCTCGCAGGGCTTATCTATGGCTACACCTTC.

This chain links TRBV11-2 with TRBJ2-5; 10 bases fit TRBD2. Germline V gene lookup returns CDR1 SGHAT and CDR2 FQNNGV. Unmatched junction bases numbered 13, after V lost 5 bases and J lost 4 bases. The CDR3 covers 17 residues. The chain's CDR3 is CASSPRGAGGLGETQYF. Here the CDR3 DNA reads TGTGCCAGCAGCCCCCGGGGAGCGGGGGGGCTCGGAGAGACCCAGTACTTC.

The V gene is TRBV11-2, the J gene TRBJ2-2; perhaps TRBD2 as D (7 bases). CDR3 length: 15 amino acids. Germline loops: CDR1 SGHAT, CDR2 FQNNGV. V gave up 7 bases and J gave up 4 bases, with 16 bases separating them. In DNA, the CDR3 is TGTGCCAGCACACACCTCGGGGGGCCCACCGGGGAGCTGTTTTTT. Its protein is CASTHLGGPTGELFF.

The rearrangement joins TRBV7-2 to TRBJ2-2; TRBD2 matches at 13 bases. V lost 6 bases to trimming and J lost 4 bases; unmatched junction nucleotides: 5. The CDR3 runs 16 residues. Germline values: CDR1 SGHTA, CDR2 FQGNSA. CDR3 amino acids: CASSSGLAGSTGELFF. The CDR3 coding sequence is TGTGCCAGCAGTTCGGGACTAGCGGGGTCCACCGGGGAGCTGTTTTTT.

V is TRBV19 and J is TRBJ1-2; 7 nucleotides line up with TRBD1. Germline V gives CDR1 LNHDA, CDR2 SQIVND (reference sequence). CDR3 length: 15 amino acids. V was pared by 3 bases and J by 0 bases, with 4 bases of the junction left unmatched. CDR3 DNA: TGTGCCAGTAGTATTGCGGGACAGTCTAACTATGGCTACACCTTC. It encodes CASSIAGQSNYGYTF.

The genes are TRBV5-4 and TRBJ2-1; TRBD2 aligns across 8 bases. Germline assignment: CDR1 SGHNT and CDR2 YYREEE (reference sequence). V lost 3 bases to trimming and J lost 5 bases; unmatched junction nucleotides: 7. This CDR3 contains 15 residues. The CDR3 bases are TGTGCCAGCAGCTCAACTAGCGGAGTACACAATGAGCAGTTCTTC. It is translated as CASSSTSGVHNEQFF.

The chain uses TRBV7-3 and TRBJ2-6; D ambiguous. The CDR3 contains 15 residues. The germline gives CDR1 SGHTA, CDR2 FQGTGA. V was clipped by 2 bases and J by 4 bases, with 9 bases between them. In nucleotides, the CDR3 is TGTGCCAGCAGCTTAGGGTTAGCCGGGGCCAACGTCCTGACTTTC. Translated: CASSLGLAGANVLTF.

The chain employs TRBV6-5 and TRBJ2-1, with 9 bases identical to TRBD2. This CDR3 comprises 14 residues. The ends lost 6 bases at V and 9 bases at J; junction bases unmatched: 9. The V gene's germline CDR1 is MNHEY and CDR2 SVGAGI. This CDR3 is CASSRSGGPTEQFF. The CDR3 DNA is TGTGCCAGCAGCCGGAGCGGGGGGCCGACTGAGCAGTTCTTC.

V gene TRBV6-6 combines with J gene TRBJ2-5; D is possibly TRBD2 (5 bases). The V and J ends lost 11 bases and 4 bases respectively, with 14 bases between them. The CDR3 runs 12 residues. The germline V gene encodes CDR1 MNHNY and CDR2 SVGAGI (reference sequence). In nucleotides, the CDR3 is TGTGCCGTGTCACTCCGGGGAGAGACCCAGTACTTC. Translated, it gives CAVSLRGETQYF.

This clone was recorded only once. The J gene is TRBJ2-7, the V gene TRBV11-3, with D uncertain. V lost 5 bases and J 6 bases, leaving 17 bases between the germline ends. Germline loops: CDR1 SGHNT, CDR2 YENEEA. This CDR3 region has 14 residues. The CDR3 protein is CASSPIYTAGEQYF. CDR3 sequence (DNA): TGTGCCAGCAGCCCTATCTACACGGCAGGCGAGCAGTACTTC.

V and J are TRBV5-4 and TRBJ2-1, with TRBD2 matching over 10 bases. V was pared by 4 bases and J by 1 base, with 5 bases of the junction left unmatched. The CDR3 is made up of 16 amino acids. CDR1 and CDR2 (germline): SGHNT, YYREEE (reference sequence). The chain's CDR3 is CASSPTSGTSYNEQFF. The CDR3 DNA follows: TGTGCCAGCAGCCCTACTAGCGGGACATCCTACAATGAGCAGTTCTTC.

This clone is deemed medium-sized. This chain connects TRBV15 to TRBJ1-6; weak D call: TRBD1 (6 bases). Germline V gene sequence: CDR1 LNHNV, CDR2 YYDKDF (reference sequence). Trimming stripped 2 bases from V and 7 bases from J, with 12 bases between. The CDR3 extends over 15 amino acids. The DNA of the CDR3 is TGTGCCACCAGCAGACGCCGCCAGGGGAATTCACCCCTCCACTTT. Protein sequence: CATSRRRQGNSPLHF.

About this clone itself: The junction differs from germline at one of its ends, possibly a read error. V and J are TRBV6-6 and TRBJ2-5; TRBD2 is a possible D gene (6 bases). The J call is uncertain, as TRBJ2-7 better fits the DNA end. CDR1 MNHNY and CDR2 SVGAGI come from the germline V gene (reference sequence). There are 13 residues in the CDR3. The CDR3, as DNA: TGTGCCAGCAGTCTCCGGGGGTCCTCCGAGCAGTACTTC. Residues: CASSLRGSSEQYF.

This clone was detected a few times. The CDR3: CASSRVTDTQYF. For the CDR3, the DNA is TGTGCCAGCAGCCGCGTCACAGATACGCAGTATTTT. V gene TRBV4-2 combines with J gene TRBJ2-3; D gene uncertain. Trimming shortened V by 4 bases and J by 2 bases, and 4 bases separated the two germline ends. The CDR3 is 12 residues long. Germline V gene lookup returns CDR1 LGHNA and CDR2 YNFKEQ.

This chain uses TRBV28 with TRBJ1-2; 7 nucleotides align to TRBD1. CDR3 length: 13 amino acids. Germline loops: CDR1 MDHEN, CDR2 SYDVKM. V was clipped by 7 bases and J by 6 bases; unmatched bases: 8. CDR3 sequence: CASTINRGHGYTF. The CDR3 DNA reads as TGTGCCAGCACCATCAACAGGGGACATGGCTACACCTTC.

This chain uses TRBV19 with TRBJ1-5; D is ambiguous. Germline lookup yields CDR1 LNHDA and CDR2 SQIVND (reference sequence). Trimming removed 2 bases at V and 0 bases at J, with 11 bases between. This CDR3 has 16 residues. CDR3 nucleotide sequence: TGTGCCAGTAGTATAAGGGTGGGCTATAGCAATCAGCCCCAGCATTTT. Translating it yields CASSIRVGYSNQPQHF.

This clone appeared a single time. In DNA form, the CDR3 reads TGTGCCAGCAGCTTACAGACAGACACTGAAGCTTTCTTT. This translates into CASSLQTDTEAFF. This rearrangement joins TRBV7-2 to TRBJ1-1, with a possible D match to TRBD1 (5 bases). Per the germline V gene, CDR1 is SGHTA and CDR2 is FQGNSA. The ends were cut back, 2 bases at V and 3 bases at J, with 7 bases in the middle. This CDR3 has 13 amino acids.

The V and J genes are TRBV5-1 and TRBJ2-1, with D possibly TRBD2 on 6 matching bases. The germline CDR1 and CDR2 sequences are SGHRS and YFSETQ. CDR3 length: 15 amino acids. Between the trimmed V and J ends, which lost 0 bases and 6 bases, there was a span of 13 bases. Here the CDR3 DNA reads TGCGCCAGCAGCTTGGACGCGGGACCTCTCAATGAGCAGTTCTTC. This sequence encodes CASSLDAGPLNEQFF. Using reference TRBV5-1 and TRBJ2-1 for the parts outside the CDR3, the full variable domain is KAGVTQTPRYLIKTRGQQVTLSCSPISGHRSVSWYQQTPGQGLQFLFEYFSETQRNKGNFPGRFSGRQFSNSRSEMNVSTLELGDSALYLCASSLDAGPLNEQFFGPGTRLTVL.

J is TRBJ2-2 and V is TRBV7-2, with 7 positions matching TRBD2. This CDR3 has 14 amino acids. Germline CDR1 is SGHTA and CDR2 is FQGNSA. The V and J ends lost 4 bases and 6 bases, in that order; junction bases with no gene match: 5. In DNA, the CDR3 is TGTGCCAGCAGCTCCGGGGGGAGGGCCGGGGAGCTGTTTTTT. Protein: CASSSGGRAGELFF.